Presented here are 18 T cell receptor beta chains from one specimen sequenced in a study of blood T cell repertoires in COVID-19. Profiling relied on immunoSEQ multiplex PCR, and the TCRdb table lists in-frame clones only, not all of them. This sample has approximately 110,000 clones, with roughly 85% found just once. What was sequenced was peripheral blood. These receptors all come from an elderly woman with COVID-19, enrolled during active disease.

This sequence joins TRBV13 and TRBJ1-3; no definite D call. The ends were cut back, 1 base at V and 6 bases at J, with 10 bases in the middle. CDR3 length: 14 amino acids. CDR1 PRHDT and CDR2 FYEKMQ come from the germline V gene (reference sequence). This chain's CDR3 is CASSLVTEQNTIYF. The CDR3 coding sequence is TGTGCCAGCAGCTTAGTTACCGAGCAAAACACCATATATTTT.

This clone was counted once. This chain links TRBV9 with TRBJ2-3; no clear D. Germline V CDR1 and CDR2: SGDLS, YYNGEE. The CDR3 has 12 residues. V was trimmed by 0 bases and J by 4 bases, leaving 3 bases between them. CDR3 sequence: CASSVVSDTQYF. The CDR3 DNA reads TGTGCCAGCAGCGTAGTCTCAGATACGCAGTATTTT.

The chain employs TRBV5-1 and TRBJ1-1; a weak D match, TRBD1 (6 bases). Germline V gene data show CDR1 as SGHRS and CDR2 as YFSETQ. The germline V and J ends were trimmed by 3 bases and 4 bases, with 13 bases remaining between them. The CDR3 has 14 amino acids. The DNA for the CDR3 is TGCGCCAGCAGCTCTTCAGGGGAGCCCACTGAAGCTTTCTTT. It is translated as CASSSSGEPTEAFF. The whole variable domain, filled in from reference TRBV5-1 and TRBJ1-1, reads KAGVTQTPRYLIKTRGQQVTLSCSPISGHRSVSWYQQTPGQGLQFLFEYFSETQRNKGNFPGRFSGRQFSNSRSEMNVSTLELGDSALYLCASSSSGEPTEAFFGQGTRLTVV.

The CDR3 is CASSLVPGSISPLHF. The DNA of the CDR3 is TGTGCCAGCAGCTTAGTTCCAGGGTCCATATCACCCCTCCACTTT. J is TRBJ1-6 and V is TRBV5-5; TRBD1 is a possible D gene (5 bases). This CDR3 is 15 amino acids long. Germline V gives CDR1 SGHKS, CDR2 YYEKEE (reference sequence). Trimming shortened V by 2 bases and J by 10 bases, and 16 bases separated the two germline ends.

The chain combines TRBV27 with TRBJ1-1, with 7 bases that match TRBD1. V trimming: 6 bases; J trimming: 6 bases; junction bases outside the gene matches: 13. Germline V gene data show CDR1 as MNHEY and CDR2 as SMNVEV (reference sequence). The CDR3 runs to 15 residues. Here the CDR3 reads CASRRGDRAVAEAFF. The CDR3 nucleotides read TGTGCCAGCAGACGGGGTGACAGGGCGGTGGCTGAAGCTTTCTTT.

This clone was recorded a few times. This chain joins TRBV7-9 and TRBJ1-2; 10 bases match TRBD1. The CDR3 is 17 amino acids. Losses at the gene ends were 1 base for V and 6 bases for J; bases not matched to a gene: 11. Germline lookup yields CDR1 SEHNR and CDR2 FQNEAQ (reference sequence). This CDR3 is CASSLEGQGPPTDGYTF. For the CDR3, the DNA is TGTGCCAGCAGCTTAGAGGGACAGGGGCCACCAACTGATGGCTACACCTTC.

The chain has TRBV19 and TRBJ2-3, with a weak D call TRBD1 (6 bases). CDR3 size: 16 residues. CDR1 and CDR2 (germline): LNHDA, SQIVND (reference sequence). V gave up 3 bases and J gave up 5 bases, with 18 bases separating them. The CDR3 region has the DNA TGTGCCAGTAGTATGGCAGGGGCAGCGTTGGGAGATACGCAGTATTTT. Translated: CASSMAGAALGDTQYF.

The chain joins TRBV25-1 to TRBJ1-6; 8 bases are a match to TRBD1. Per germline, CDR1 MGHDK and CDR2 SYGVNS. V lost 4 bases to trimming and J lost 6 bases; unmatched junction nucleotides: 5. The CDR3 totals 15 residues. The CDR3 sequence is CASSARGRSNSPLHF. The CDR3 coding sequence is TGTGCCAGCAGTGCCAGGGGGCGGTCTAATTCACCCCTCCACTTT.

This sequence joins TRBV6-5 and TRBJ2-7; 7 bases line up with TRBD1. Germline V CDR1 and CDR2: MNHEY, SVGAGI. Trimming cost V 2 bases and J 4 bases; bases outside gene matches: 8. The CDR3 runs to 15 residues. CDR3 protein: CASSYVTGMGYEQYF. CDR3 DNA: TGTGCCAGCAGTTACGTGACAGGGATGGGATACGAGCAGTACTTC.

V usage is TRBV28 and J usage is TRBJ2-5; D is possibly TRBD2 (6 bases). The CDR3 is made up of 15 amino acids. Trimming removed 3 bases from V and 6 bases from J, with 17 bases in between. Germline CDR1 MDHEN, CDR2 SYDVKM. CDR3 amino acids: CASSLREPGLKTQYF. Written as DNA, the CDR3 is TGTGCCAGCAGTTTGAGAGAACCGGGACTGAAGACCCAGTACTTC.

With regard to this clone: The identical CDR3 is also encoded by other nucleotide sequences in the sample. V usage is TRBV28 and J usage is TRBJ1-1; D is possibly TRBD1 (6 bases). Germline-derived CDR1 and CDR2 are MDHEN and SYDVKM. The length of the CDR3 is 14 residues. Trimming stripped 2 bases from V and 0 bases from J, with 7 bases between. CDR3 in amino acids: CASSLGGLNTEAFF. In DNA form, the CDR3 reads TGTGCCAGCAGTTTAGGGGGCTTGAACACTGAAGCTTTCTTT.

This chain uses TRBV7-2 with TRBJ1-1; D not certain. The CDR3 contains 14 residues. Germline loops: CDR1 SGHTA, CDR2 FQGNSA. V was shortened by 0 bases and J by 0 bases, with 5 bases between the two germline ends. CDR3 in amino acids: CASSLADMNTEAFF. CDR3 DNA sequence: TGTGCCAGCAGCTTAGCAGACATGAACACTGAAGCTTTCTTT.

V is TRBV3-1 (or the pseudogene TRBV3-2) and J is TRBJ2-1; possible D gene TRBD2, 6 bases. The germline gives CDR1 LGHDT, CDR2 YNNKEL (reference sequence). The CDR3 sequence is 15 residues long. V was cut by 6 bases and J by 0 bases, with 12 bases left in between. Here the CDR3 reads CASSRGRNSYNEQFF. CDR3 in DNA: TGTGCCAGCAGTCGGGGGAGAAACTCCTACAATGAGCAGTTCTTC.

This chain links TRBV19 with TRBJ2-2; TRBD2 matches at 9 bases. Germline CDR1 LNHDA, CDR2 SQIVND (reference sequence). The CDR3 consists of 18 residues. The V gene end was trimmed by 5 bases and the J gene end by 4 bases; junction bases not matched to a gene: 14. The DNA of the CDR3 is TGTGCCAGTAGTCGGGTGGTAGCGGGAGCTTATGGCACCGGGGAGCTGTTTTTT. The encoded protein is CASSRVVAGAYGTGELFF.

The chain recombines TRBV27 with TRBJ1-6; 9 nucleotides agree with TRBD1. The germline V gene encodes CDR1 MNHEY and CDR2 SMNVEV (reference sequence). The V gene end was trimmed by 6 bases and the J gene end by 0 bases; junction bases not matched to a gene: 3. The CDR3 runs to 16 residues. In DNA form, the CDR3 reads TGTGCCAGCAGCACGACAGGGGGCTCCTATAATTCACCCCTCCACTTT. Its protein is CASSTTGGSYNSPLHF.

The chain recombines TRBV19 with TRBJ1-5, with unresolved D. CDR1 and CDR2 (germline): LNHDA, SQIVND (reference sequence). V was pared by 2 bases and J by 2 bases, with 7 bases between. The CDR3 contains 14 residues. In DNA, the CDR3 is TGTGCCAGTAGTATAAATCTCGGCAATCAGCCCCAGCATTTT. Encoded protein: CASSINLGNQPQHF.

The CDR3 DNA is TGTGCCAGCAGCAGTAGCGGGAATAGAATAACTAATGAGCAGTTCTTC. Its protein is CASSSSGNRITNEQFF. J is TRBJ2-1 and V is TRBV7-9, with 8 nucleotides matching TRBD2. Germline V gene lookup returns CDR1 SEHNR and CDR2 FQNEAQ (reference sequence). Trimming took 5 bases from V and 7 from J; bases not matched to a gene: 13. This CDR3 comprises 16 residues.

This rearrangement joins TRBV11-2 to TRBJ1-2; D gene ambiguous. The ends were cut back, 5 bases at V and 5 bases at J, with 9 bases in the middle. CDR3 length: 12 amino acids. Germline CDR1 reads SGHAT; CDR2 reads FQNNGV. The CDR3 bases are TGTGCCAGCAGCCTCACCGGGTATGGCTACACCTTC. This encodes CASSLTGYGYTF. Combining the CDR3 with reference TRBV11-2 and TRBJ1-2 gives the whole variable domain EAGVAQSPRYKIIEKRQSVAFWCNPISGHATLYWYQQILGQGPKLLIQFQNNGVVDDSQLPKDRFSAERLKGVDSTLKIQPAKLEDSAVYLCASSLTGYGYTFGSGTRLTVV.